This entry describes one T cell receptor (beta chain). The V end was cut by 2 bases, the J end by 5 bases, with 15 bases between. This CDR3 has 16 amino acids. The V gene's germline CDR1 is KGHSH and CDR2 LQKENI. These data originate in a study of blood T cell repertoires in COVID-19. Turning to the study itself: Samples taken during acute and convalescent COVID-19 were collected in the United States, Italy and Spain. The cDNA or gDNA used as material had been derived from T cells, B-cell-depleted T cells, or PBMCs.

Data came from immunoSEQ multiplex PCR; TCRdb stores just in-frame clones and leaves some out. The sample has approximately 44,000 clones, 87% seen once. The chain carries TRBV18 and TRBJ2-2, with D perhaps matching TRBD1 (7 bases). This TCR derives from a man aged 60-69 years with acute or convalescent COVID-19. Input material: peripheral blood. The CDR3 nucleotides read TGTGCCAGCTCACCAAAGGGAGCAGGGGGGACCGGGGAGCTGTTTTTT. Translating it yields CASSPKGAGGTGELFF.